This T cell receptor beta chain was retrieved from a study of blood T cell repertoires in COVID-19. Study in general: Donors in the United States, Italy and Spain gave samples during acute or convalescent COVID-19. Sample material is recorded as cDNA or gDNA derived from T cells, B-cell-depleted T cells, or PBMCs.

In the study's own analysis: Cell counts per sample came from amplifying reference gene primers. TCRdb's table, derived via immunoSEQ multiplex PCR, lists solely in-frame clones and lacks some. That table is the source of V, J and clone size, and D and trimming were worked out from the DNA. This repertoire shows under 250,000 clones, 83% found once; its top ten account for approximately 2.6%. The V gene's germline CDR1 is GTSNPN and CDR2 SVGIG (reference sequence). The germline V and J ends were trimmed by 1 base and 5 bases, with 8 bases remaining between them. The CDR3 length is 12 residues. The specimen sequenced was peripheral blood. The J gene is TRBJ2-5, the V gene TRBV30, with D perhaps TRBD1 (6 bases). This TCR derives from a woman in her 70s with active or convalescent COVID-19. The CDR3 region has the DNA TGTGCCTGGAGTGCAGGGGCGGAGACCCAGTACTTC. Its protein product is CAWSAGAETQYF. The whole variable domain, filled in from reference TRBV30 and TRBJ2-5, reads SQTIHQWPATLVQPVGSPLSLECTVEGTSNPNLYWYRQAAGRGLQLLFYSVGIGQISSEVPQNLSASRPQDRQFILSSKKLLLSDSGFYLCAWSAGAETQYFGPGTRLLVL.